This T cell receptor beta chain was found in a study of CD8+CD57+ T cells in acquired aplastic anemia. About the research overall: The sorted CD4+ and CD8+ cells yielded an average roughly 3 ug of DNA.

Genomic DNA provided the template from which TCR beta VDJ and CDR3 profiles were obtained. TCRdb fed the reads into MiXCR, producing one record per CDR3 protein. The sample carries around 170,000 distinct CDR3 sequences, more than 45% recorded once. The CDR3 contains 14 residues. V lost 8 bases to trimming and J lost 3 bases, with 16 bases between them. Germline lookup yields CDR1 SEHNR and CDR2 FQNEAQ (reference sequence). This clonotype was recorded at least ten times. CD8+CD57+ cell expansion had been shown by flow cytometry in patients chosen for sequencing. At blood sampling, none of the patients had yet received therapy.

This chain uses TRBV7-9 with TRBJ1-1; a weak D match, TRBD1 (6 bases). The sample comprised sorted CD4+, CD8+, or CD8+CD57+ T cells (not recorded which) from PBMCs. The receptor's source is a human donor with aplastic anemia. CDR3 DNA sequence: TGTGCCAGCGCCCATGCAGCAGGGGACACTGAAGCTTTCTTT. It specifies CASAHAAGDTEAFF. Complete variable domain (other parts from reference TRBV7-9 and TRBJ1-1): DTGVSQNPRHKITKRGQNVTFRCDPISEHNRLYWYRQTLGQGPEFLTYFQNEAQLEKSRLLSDRFSAERPKGSFSTLEIQRTEQGDSAMYLCASAHAAGDTEAFFGQGTRLTVV.